The 27 T cell receptor beta chains given below trace back to one sample, sequenced in a study of early stage breast cancer tumors (dated by TCRdb to about 2017). Library generation was performed with the immunoSEQ multiplex PCR assay. Here the immuneACCESS table is served through TCRdb, limited to in-frame sequences with V and J called. Missing clones are a known gap in these copies; in checked studies unresolved V genes cover under half, and the rest lacks a known reason. This sample holds roughly 7,900 clones; over 60% were observed only once. The ten largest make up roughly 6.4% of the sample. The sample taken for sequencing was breast tumor tissue. Receptor source: a person in their 70s with breast cancer.

The V gene is TRBV5-1, the J gene TRBJ1-5; maybe TRBD1 (5 bases). V lost 4 bases to trimming and J lost 4 bases, with 12 bases between them. Germline V CDR1 and CDR2: SGHRS, YFSETQ. The CDR3 extends over 14 amino acids. The CDR3 region is CASSQMGGNQPQHF. CDR3 coding DNA: TGCGCCAGCAGCCAGATGGGGGGAAATCAGCCCCAGCATTTT.

In its sample, this clone was seen a few times. This chain links TRBV6-1 with TRBJ1-6, with 10 bases matching TRBD1. CDR3 size: 15 residues. V lost 3 bases, J lost 6 bases, and 2 bases stayed unmatched. The germline V gene has CDR1 MNHNS and CDR2 SASEGT. CDR3 amino acids: CASSDRDRGNSPLHF. The CDR3 nucleotides read TGTGCCAGCAGTGACAGGGACAGGGGTAATTCACCCCTCCACTTT.

V is TRBV28 and J is TRBJ2-7; D is possibly TRBD1 (5 bases). Germline CDR1 MDHEN, CDR2 SYDVKM. V was clipped by 6 bases and J by 5 bases, with 14 bases between them. This CDR3 region has 13 residues. In DNA, the CDR3 is TGTGCCAGCAGCTTAGCTCGACAGAACGAGCAGTACTTC. Amino acids: CASSLARQNEQYF. Complete variable domain (other parts from reference TRBV28 and TRBJ2-7): DVKVTQSSRYLVKRTGEKVFLECVQDMDHENMFWYRQDPGLGLRLIYFSYDVKMKEKGDIPEGYSVSREKKERFSLILESASTNQTSMYLCASSLARQNEQYFGPGTRLTVT.

This clone is labeled as large (0.1 to 1%). The CDR3: CASSPYRAADTEAFF. The CDR3, as DNA: TGTGCCAGCAGTCCTTACAGGGCAGCCGACACTGAAGCTTTCTTT. The V gene is TRBV27, the J gene TRBJ1-1; TRBD1 might be the D (6 bases). Trimming left V 5 bases short and J 3 bases short, with 16 bases between. Looked up from germline, CDR1 is MNHEY and CDR2 is SMNVEV (reference sequence). The CDR3 consists of 15 residues.

This sequence joins TRBV14 and TRBJ1-2, with no clear D. Germline V CDR1 and CDR2: SGHDN, FVKESK. V was trimmed by 3 bases and J by 2 bases, leaving 10 bases between them. This CDR3 comprises 14 residues. The CDR3 loop is CASSQRQRNYGYTF. CDR3 DNA sequence: TGTGCCAGCAGCCAGAGACAAAGAAACTATGGCTACACCTTC.

This chain joins TRBV5-1 and TRBJ1-3, with a tentative D call TRBD1 (6 bases). Germline V lookup: CDR1 SGHRS, CDR2 YFSETQ. The CDR3 spans 15 residues. Between the trimmed V and J ends, which lost 2 bases and 0 bases, there was a span of 9 bases. CDR3 in amino acids: CASSFQGGSGNTIYF. CDR3 sequence (DNA): TGCGCCAGCAGCTTTCAAGGGGGCTCTGGAAACACCATATATTTT.

This clone was observed a few times. This rearrangement joins TRBV5-6 to TRBJ2-3, with 15 positions matching TRBD2. This CDR3 region has 16 residues. V trimming: 5 bases; J trimming: 6 bases; junction bases outside the gene matches: 7. The germline gives CDR1 SGHDT, CDR2 YYEEEE. The CDR3 here is CASRRTSGGAGDTQYF. CDR3 DNA: TGTGCCAGCAGGCGGACTAGCGGGGGGGCCGGGGATACGCAGTATTTT.

This clone turned up a few times. The rearrangement uses TRBV19 and TRBJ1-1; 9 bases match TRBD1. The germline V gene encodes CDR1 LNHDA and CDR2 SQIVND (reference sequence). This CDR3 has 13 amino acids. The V segment lost 6 bases and the J segment 10 bases; nucleotides outside the gene matches: 9. As DNA, the CDR3 is TGTGCCAGTAGGCCGGGACAGGGAACAGTAGCTTTCTTT. Its protein is CASRPGQGTVAFF.

Sample share makes this clone medium-sized. The V and J genes are TRBV29-1 and TRBJ2-1; D might be TRBD2 (5 bases). V lost 7 bases, J lost 5 bases, and 15 bases lay in between. Per germline, CDR1 SQVTM and CDR2 ANQGSEA. The CDR3 spans 13 residues. CDR3 amino acids: CSDADLYDNEQFF. The CDR3 DNA reads TGCAGCGACGCGGACTTATACGACAATGAGCAGTTCTTC.

This clone has a single count. The chain uses TRBV5-1 and TRBJ2-1, with D possibly TRBD1 on 5 matching bases. Trimming pared 1 base from V and 0 bases from J, leaving 8 bases between. CDR3 length equals 15 residues. Germline V lookup: CDR1 SGHRS, CDR2 YFSETQ. DNA of the CDR3: TGCGCCAGCAGCTTGCAGGGCAGCTCCTACAATGAGCAGTTCTTC. It translates to CASSLQGSSYNEQFF.

With respect to this clone: This probably arose from a read error, given a far larger clone one base away. Other DNA sequences in this specimen translate into the identical CDR3. The J gene is TRBJ1-5, the V gene TRBV5-1; D call uncertain. Trimming cost V 0 bases and J 4 bases, with 8 bases left between them. This CDR3 is 14 amino acids long. Germline CDR1 reads SGHRS; CDR2 reads YFSETQ. Here the CDR3 reads CASSLGSVNQPQHF. CDR3 nucleotide sequence: TGCGCCAGCAGCTTGGGCTCGGTTAATCAGCCCCAGCATTTT.

V usage is TRBV4-2 and J usage is TRBJ1-6; 7 bases are a match to TRBD1. V shed 4 bases, J shed 10 bases, and the junction held 7 bases outside the gene matches. Germline V CDR1 and CDR2: LGHNA, YNFKEQ. The length of the CDR3 is 14 residues. The CDR3 spells CASSPRQGDSPLHF. The CDR3 DNA follows: TGTGCCAGCAGCCCTCGACAGGGAGACTCACCCCTCCACTTT.

The V call is TRBV2, the J call TRBJ2-7; tentative D call: TRBD1 (6 bases). This CDR3 has 13 residues. V lost 6 bases, J lost 3 bases, and 12 bases lay in between. Germline V CDR1 and CDR2: SNHLY, FYNNEI. In DNA form, the CDR3 reads TGTGCCAGCAGAGACGACAGGAGCTACGAGCAGTACTTC. Translating it yields CASRDDRSYEQYF.

The CDR3 is CASSFRGSDGYTF. Here the CDR3 DNA reads TGTGCCAGCAGCTTTCGGGGTTCAGATGGCTACACCTTC. The chain is built from TRBV7-2 and TRBJ1-2, with unresolved D. The germline V gene encodes CDR1 SGHTA and CDR2 FQGNSA. The CDR3 contains 13 residues. The V end lost 3 bases, the J end lost 6 bases, and 11 bases lay between the germline ends.

This clone has more than one count but fewer than ten. The V and J genes are TRBV29-1 and TRBJ1-3; the D gene is possibly TRBD1 (5 bases). Trimming stripped 4 bases from V and 0 bases from J, with 10 bases between. Germline values: CDR1 SQVTM, CDR2 ANQGSEA. The length of the CDR3 is 14 residues. The CDR3 coding sequence is TGCAGCGTTGCGGGGGGTCTCTCTGGAAACACCATATATTTT. Amino acid sequence: CSVAGGLSGNTIYF.

The rearrangement joins TRBV12-2 to TRBJ2-7; TRBD2 reflects the table's D call only, with no check against the DNA. TRBV12-2 is marked as a pseudogene. This CDR3 contains 16 residues. The CDR3 bases are TGTGCAAGTCGCTTAGAGGGCACTAGGGAATCCTACGAGCAGTACTTC. This encodes CASRLEGTRESYEQYF.

V and J are TRBV6-1 and TRBJ1-5; D might be TRBD1 (5 bases). CDR3 length equals 16 residues. Trimming pared 0 bases from V and 0 bases from J, leaving 9 bases between. Looked up from germline, CDR1 is MNHNS and CDR2 is SASEGT. In DNA form, the CDR3 reads TGTGCCAGCAGTGAAGCAGGGGCCAGTAGCAATCAGCCCCAGCATTTT. As protein: CASSEAGASSNQPQHF.

This clone was counted between two and nine times. Its ends do not fully match the called genes, so a read error is possible. V and J are TRBV6-1 and TRBJ2-1; 10 nucleotides match TRBD2. The CDR3 consists of 13 residues. Germline V lookup: CDR1 MNHNS, CDR2 SASEGT. The CDR3 DNA sequence: TGTGCCAGCAGGGAAGACGCAGCGGGGGGGGAGTTCTTC. It yields the protein CASREDAAGGEFF.

The chain has TRBV7-2 and TRBJ1-2, with 8 bases identical to TRBD1. Germline-derived CDR1 and CDR2 are SGHTA and FQGNSA. Trimming cost V 10 bases and J 9 bases; bases outside gene matches: 19. The CDR3 covers 15 residues. The CDR3 DNA sequence: TGTGCCATACAGGGGGACAGGAACGCTGCCGGGTGCTACACCTTC. It is translated as CAIQGDRNAAGCYTF.

The chain carries TRBV18 and TRBJ1-1, with TRBD1 matching 7 bases. The CDR3 consists of 14 residues. With V trimmed by 6 bases and J by 5 bases, 9 bases remained unmatched. Germline values: CDR1 KGHSH, CDR2 LQKENI. CDR3 loop: CASSLGQSGTEAFF. The CDR3 bases are TGTGCCAGCTCTCTGGGACAGAGCGGGACTGAAGCTTTCTTT.

This clone turned up a few times. The V and J genes are TRBV2 and TRBJ2-2; maybe TRBD2 (5 bases). V lost 6 bases and J lost 5, with 10 bases in between. This CDR3 region has 13 residues. Germline CDR1 SNHLY, CDR2 FYNNEI. The CDR3 DNA reads TGTGCCAGCAGCCCCGGGGTAACCGGGGAGCTGTTTTTT. This gives the protein CASSPGVTGELFF.

This clone was detected a few times. The rearrangement joins TRBV6-1 to TRBJ1-1; no firm D call. In germline, CDR1 is MNHNS, CDR2 SASEGT. The CDR3 is 13 residues long. The V and J ends lost 6 bases and 1 base respectively, with 9 bases between them. CDR3 bases: TGTGCCAGCAGGGAGGCAGCGAACACTGAAGCTTTCTTT. Translation gives CASREAANTEAFF.

This clone turned up a few times. The chain combines TRBV27 with TRBJ1-2; 7 nucleotides agree with TRBD1. CDR1 is MNHEY, CDR2 SMNVEV, per germline (reference sequence). The CDR3 runs 14 residues. After removal of 2 bases from V and 3 bases from J, the junction contained 3 bases not matched to a gene. The CDR3 bases are TGTGCCAGCAGTTTAGGGCAGGGGGACTATGGCTACACCTTC. It is translated as CASSLGQGDYGYTF.

This clone was seen a single time. V is TRBV2 and J is TRBJ1-5; 11 bases agree with TRBD1. The length of the CDR3 is 15 residues. Trimming cost V 4 bases and J 7 bases; bases outside gene matches: 6. The germline V gene has CDR1 SNHLY and CDR2 FYNNEI. CDR3 in amino acids: CASSAGTGGLQPQHF. DNA for the CDR3: TGTGCCAGCAGTGCCGGGACAGGGGGATTACAGCCCCAGCATTTT.

This sequence joins TRBV21-1 and TRBJ1-4. TRBV21-1 is marked as a pseudogene. There are 16 residues in the CDR3. CDR3 amino acids: CASSRQLPGVNEKLFF. The DNA of the CDR3 is TGTGCCAGCAGCAGGCAGTTACCGGGGGTTAATGAAAAACTGTTTTTT.

This clone is labeled as medium-sized. The CDR3, as DNA: TGCAGCGTTGAATGGGGTAGCGGGGGGGCCAGATCAGTCCAAGAGACCCAGTACTTC. This codes for CSVEWGSGGARSVQETQYF. This sequence joins TRBV29-1 and TRBJ2-5, with 11 bases fitting TRBD2. V lost 2 bases and J lost 1; bases outside the gene matches: 15. Germline CDR1 reads SQVTM; CDR2 reads ANQGSEA. This CDR3 is 19 amino acids long.

This clone has more than one count but fewer than ten. This chain connects TRBV5-8 to TRBJ2-2; a possible D gene is TRBD1 (5 bases). V shed 4 bases and J shed 7 bases, with 14 bases lying between them. This CDR3 comprises 14 residues. Germline CDR1 and CDR2: SGHTS and YDEGEE. CDR3 DNA: TGTGCCAGCAGCAGCAGGGTTAAGGGCGGGGAGCTGTTTTTT. It yields the protein CASSSRVKGGELFF.